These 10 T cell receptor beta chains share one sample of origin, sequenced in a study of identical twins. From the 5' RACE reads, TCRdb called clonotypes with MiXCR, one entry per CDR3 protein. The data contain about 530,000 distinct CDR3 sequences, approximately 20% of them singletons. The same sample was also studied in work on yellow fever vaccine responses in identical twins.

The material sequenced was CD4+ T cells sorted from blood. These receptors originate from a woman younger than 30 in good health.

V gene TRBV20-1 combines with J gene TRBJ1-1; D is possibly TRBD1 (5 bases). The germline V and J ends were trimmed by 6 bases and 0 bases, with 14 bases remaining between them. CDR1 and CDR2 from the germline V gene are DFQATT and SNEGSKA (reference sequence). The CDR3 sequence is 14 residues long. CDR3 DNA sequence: TGCAGTGCAATAACCAGGGTAATGAACACTGAAGCTTTCTTT. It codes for CSAITRVMNTEAFF.

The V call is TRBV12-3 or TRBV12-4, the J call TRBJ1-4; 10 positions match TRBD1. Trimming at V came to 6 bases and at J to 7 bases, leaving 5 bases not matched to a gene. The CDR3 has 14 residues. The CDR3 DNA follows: TGTGCCAGCAGGCTCGGGACAGGGGCTGAAAAACTGTTTTTT. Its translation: CASRLGTGAEKLFF.

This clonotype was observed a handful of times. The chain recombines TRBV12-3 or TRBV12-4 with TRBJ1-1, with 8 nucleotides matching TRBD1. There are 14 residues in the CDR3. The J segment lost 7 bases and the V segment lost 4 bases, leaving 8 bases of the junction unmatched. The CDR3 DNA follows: TGTGCCAGCAGTTCCTCGGACAGGGTAATTGAAGCTTTCTTT. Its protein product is CASSSSDRVIEAFF.

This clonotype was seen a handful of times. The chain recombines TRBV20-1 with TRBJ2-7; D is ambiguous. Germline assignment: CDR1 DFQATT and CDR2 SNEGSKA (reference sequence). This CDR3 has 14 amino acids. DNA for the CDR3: TGCACCACGACCGTAGGGTGGCTACACTACGAGCAGTACGTC. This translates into CTTTVGWLHYEQYV.

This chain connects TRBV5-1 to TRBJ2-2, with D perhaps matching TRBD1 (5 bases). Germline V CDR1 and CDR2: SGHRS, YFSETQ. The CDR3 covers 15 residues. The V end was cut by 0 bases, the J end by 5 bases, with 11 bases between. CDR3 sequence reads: CASSLDPGKTGELFF. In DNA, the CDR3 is TGCGCCAGCAGCTTGGATCCAGGGAAGACCGGGGAGCTGTTTTTT.

CDR3 in DNA: TGTGCCAGCAGCGTAGCTGCGGAGGGCTACGAGCAGTACTTC. Its translation: CASSVAAEGYEQYF. The chain is built from TRBV9 and TRBJ2-7; D is possibly TRBD2 (6 bases). The germline CDR1 and CDR2 sequences are SGDLS and YYNGEE. The CDR3 length is 14 residues. V was trimmed by 0 bases and J by 3 bases, leaving 10 bases between them.

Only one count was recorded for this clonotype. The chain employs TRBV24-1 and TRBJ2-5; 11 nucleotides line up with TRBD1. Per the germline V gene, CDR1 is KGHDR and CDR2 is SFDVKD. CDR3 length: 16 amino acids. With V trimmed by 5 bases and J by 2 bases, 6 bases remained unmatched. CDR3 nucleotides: TGTGCCACCAGTGGGTGGGGACAGGGGGTTCAAGAGACCCAGTACTTC. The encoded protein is CATSGWGQGVQETQYF.

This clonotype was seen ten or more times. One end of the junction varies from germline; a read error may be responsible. The CDR3 loop reads CASSSSGTGELFF. CDR3 nucleotides: TGTGCCAGCAGTAGTAGCGGCACCGGGGAGCTGTTTTTT. The chain joins TRBV5-1 to TRBJ2-2, with a tentative D call TRBD2 (6 bases). Germline CDR1 is SGHRS and CDR2 is YFSETQ. There are 13 residues in the CDR3.

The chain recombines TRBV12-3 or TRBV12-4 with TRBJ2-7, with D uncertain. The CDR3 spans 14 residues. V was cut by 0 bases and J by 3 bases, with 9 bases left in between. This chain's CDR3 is CASSLAYKGYEQYF. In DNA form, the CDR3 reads TGTGCCAGCAGTTTAGCGTATAAGGGCTACGAGCAGTACTTC.

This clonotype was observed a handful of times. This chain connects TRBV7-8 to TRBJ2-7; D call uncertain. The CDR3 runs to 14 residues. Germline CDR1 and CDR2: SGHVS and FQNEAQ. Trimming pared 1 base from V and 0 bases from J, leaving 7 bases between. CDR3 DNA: TGTGCCAGCAGCTTAGGCGAGTTCTCCTACGAGCAGTACTTC. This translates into CASSLGEFSYEQYF.